Listed below are T cell receptor beta chains from one sample, sequenced in a study of T-cell memory formation after mild COVID-19. TCRdb reprocessed the 5' RACE reads with MiXCR, giving one entry per CDR3 protein. The data show about 250,000 distinct CDR3 sequences, about 16% seen once. The sample was PBMCs or a T cell subset sorted from them (not recorded which). These TCRs come from an adult woman who had mild COVID-19 (a few samples of this study predate the infection). Cell type and time point are not known. Both conserved end residues are part of each CDR3. Each record gives: D gene, J gene, V gene, clone size, CDR3 protein, CDR3 DNA. A D gene is named only where the DNA matches it firmly. Where a row states a size, it is once, few, many or the class of an expanded clone; other rows omit it.

TRBD2,TRBJ2-7,TRBV7-2,NA,CASSSTSGIEQYF,TGTGCCAGCAGCTCGACTAGCGGGATAGAGCAGTACTTC
NA,TRBJ2-2,TRBV19,NA,CASRSTLLNTGELFF,TGTGCCAGTAGGTCAACTTTACTTAACACCGGGGAGCTGTTTTTT
NA,TRBJ2-6,TRBV9,few,CASSGPPFLSGANVLTF,TGTGCCAGCAGCGGACCCCCTTTTCTCTCTGGGGCCAACGTCCTGACTTTC
NA,TRBJ2-3,TRBV12-3/TRBV12-4,NA,CASSLGQGGPDTQYF,TGTGCCAGCAGTTTAGGGCAGGGTGGGCCAGATACGCAGTATTTT
TRBD1,TRBJ1-1,TRBV7-6,few,CASSLIPGTGGLTEAFF,TGTGCCAGCAGCTTAATCCCCGGGACAGGGGGCCTTACTGAAGCTTTCTTT
NA,TRBJ2-7,TRBV6-6,once,CASSYGTTYEQYF,TGTGCCAGCAGTTATGGTACAACCTACGAGCAGTACTTC
TRBD2,TRBJ2-1,TRBV6-2/TRBV6-3,few,CASSYSGRGGGNEQFF,TGTGCCAGCAGTTACTCTGGGCGGGGGGGCGGCAATGAGCAGTTCTTC
NA,TRBJ2-5,TRBV3-1,few,CASSQLQETQYF,TGTGCCAGCAGCCAATTACAAGAGACCCAGTACTTC
NA,TRBJ2-1,TRBV3-1,few,CASSLSPWDEQFF,TGTGCCAGCAGCTTGTCCCCCTGGGATGAGCAGTTCTTC
NA,TRBJ2-3,TRBV4-1,few,CASSRSGPGGTDTQYF,TGCGCCAGCAGCAGGTCGGGACCGGGGGGCACAGATACGCAGTATTTT
NA,TRBJ2-5,TRBV12-3/TRBV12-4,NA,CASSLESVGRLETQYF,TGTGCCAGCAGTTTGGAGTCGGTCGGGCGTTTAGAGACCCAGTACTTC
TRBD1,TRBJ2-2,TRBV7-9,NA,CASSLAWTGVVNTGELFF,TGTGCCAGCAGCTTAGCGTGGACAGGAGTAGTTAACACCGGGGAGCTGTTTTTT
TRBD2,TRBJ2-5,TRBV7-3,once,CASSLWGGETQYF,TGTGCCAGCAGCTTATGGGGGGGAGAGACCCAGTACTTC
NA,TRBJ2-2,TRBV11-2,NA,CASSFLGAGELFF,TGTGCCAGCAGCTTTTTAGGGGCCGGGGAGCTGTTTTTT
NA,TRBJ1-2,TRBV5-1,many,CASSLSGTNDGYTF,TGCGCCAGCAGCTTGAGTGGGACCAACGATGGCTACACCTTC
TRBD2,TRBJ2-5,TRBV12-3/TRBV12-4,NA,CASRRLAGVYAETQYF,TGTGCCAGCCGGAGACTAGCGGGGGTGTATGCAGAGACCCAGTACTTC
TRBD1,TRBJ2-5,TRBV5-1,few,CASSKGQGETQYF,TGCGCCAGCAGCAAGGGACAGGGCGAGACCCAGTACTTC
NA,TRBJ2-5,TRBV29-1,NA,CSVDLVGETQYF,TGCAGCGTTGACCTAGTAGGAGAGACCCAGTACTTC
NA,TRBJ1-1,TRBV5-1,NA,CASSSEVQGTEAFF,TGCGCCAGCAGCTCGGAAGTACAGGGAACTGAAGCTTTCTTT
TRBD2,TRBJ2-1,TRBV5-5,once,CASTMREGSYNEQFF,TGTGCCAGCACCATGCGGGAGGGTTCCTACAATGAGCAGTTCTTC
NA,TRBJ2-5,TRBV7-9,NA,CASSLAETRYQETQYF,TGTGCCAGCAGCTTAGCGGAGACCAGGTACCAAGAGACCCAGTACTTC
TRBD2,TRBJ2-1,TRBV5-1,NA,CASSLREGNNEQFF,TGCGCCAGCAGCTTGAGGGAGGGTAACAATGAGCAGTTCTTC
TRBD1,TRBJ1-4,TRBV27,NA,CASSKTGGGLYEKLFF,TGTGCCAGCAGCAAAACAGGGGGCGGACTATATGAAAAACTGTTTTTT
NA,TRBJ2-7,TRBV3-2,NA,CASSQGRRHSYEQYF,TGTGCCAGCAGCCAAGGTAGGAGACACAGCTACGAGCAGTACTTC
NA,TRBJ2-2,TRBV5-1,few,CASSLDGATGELFF,TGCGCCAGCAGCTTGGACGGGGCGACCGGGGAGCTGTTTTTT
NA,TRBJ1-1,TRBV5-1,few,CASTLWGQNTEAFF,TGCGCCAGCACCCTGTGGGGGCAGAACACTGAAGCTTTCTTT
NA,TRBJ2-2,TRBV9,few,CASSVGVGRSTGELFF,TGTGCCAGCAGCGTAGGAGTAGGGAGGTCCACCGGGGAGCTGTTTTTT
TRBD1,TRBJ2-1,TRBV7-9,few,CASSLVMGTVNEQFF,TGTGCCAGCAGCTTAGTTATGGGGACAGTCAATGAGCAGTTCTTC
TRBD1,TRBJ2-6,TRBV7-6,few,CASSLRQGESSGANVLTF,TGTGCCAGCAGCTTACGACAGGGGGAGAGCTCTGGGGCCAACGTCCTGACTTTC
TRBD2,TRBJ2-3,TRBV12-3/TRBV12-4,NA,CATKPHGSGGLTDTQYF,TGTGCCACCAAACCCCACGGTAGCGGGGGACTCACAGATACGCAGTATTTT
NA,TRBJ1-5,TRBV10-3,few,CAISEDPNQPQHF,TGTGCCATCAGTGAAGACCCAAATCAGCCCCAGCATTTT
NA,TRBJ2-5,TRBV5-1,few,CASSLGRELKETQYF,TGCGCCAGCAGCTTGGGTCGGGAGCTTAAGGAGACCCAGTACTTC
TRBD2,TRBJ2-2,TRBV4-2,few,CASSQESQRETNTGELFF,TGTGCCAGCAGCCAAGAATCCCAGCGGGAGACGAACACCGGGGAGCTGTTTTTT
TRBD1,TRBJ1-4,TRBV15,NA,CATSRSTGGFEKLFF,TGTGCCACCAGCCGTTCGACAGGGGGGTTTGAAAAACTGTTTTTT
NA,TRBJ1-1,TRBV14,few,CASSRLPGGVTEAFF,TGTGCCAGCAGCCGACTCCCGGGTGGTGTGACTGAAGCTTTCTTT
NA,TRBJ1-1,TRBV11-2,once,CASSLERATEAFF,TGTGCCAGCAGCTTAGAGAGGGCGACTGAAGCTTTCTTT
TRBD2,TRBJ2-3,TRBV9,NA,CASSRLAGEDTQYF,TGTGCCAGCAGCCGACTAGCGGGAGAGGATACGCAGTATTTT
NA,TRBJ1-1,TRBV19,NA,CASSIEADMNTEAFF,TGTGCCAGTAGTATAGAGGCGGATATGAACACTGAAGCTTTCTTT
TRBD1,TRBJ1-4,TRBV5-1,NA,CASSWREGAGEKLFF,TGCGCCAGCAGCTGGAGGGAGGGGGCTGGGGAAAAACTGTTTTTT
NA,TRBJ2-1,TRBV7-9,NA,CASSFPSGHEQFF,TGTGCCAGCAGCTTTCCGTCTGGTCATGAGCAGTTCTTC
TRBD2,TRBJ2-1,TRBV12-3/TRBV12-4,few,CASSFEIGGLDEQFF,TGTGCCAGCAGTTTTGAGATCGGGGGGTTGGATGAGCAGTTCTTC
NA,TRBJ1-5,TRBV5-4,NA,CASSPAPGRHENQPQHF,TGTGCCAGCAGCCCAGCCCCAGGACGGCACGAAAATCAGCCCCAGCATTTT
TRBD2,TRBJ2-1,TRBV15,NA,CATRRDGTSGYNEQFF,TGTGCCACCAGAAGAGATGGGACTAGCGGCTACAATGAGCAGTTCTTC
NA,TRBJ1-1,TRBV7-2,few,CASSQGRGQTEAFF,TGTGCCAGCAGCCAGGGCCGAGGGCAGACTGAAGCTTTCTTT
TRBD2,TRBJ2-1,TRBV6-5,few,CASSYYRLAAYNEQFF,TGTGCCAGCAGTTACTATCGGCTAGCGGCTTACAATGAGCAGTTCTTC
NA,TRBJ2-1,TRBV6-6,few,CASSYESYNEQFF,TGTGCCAGCAGTTACGAATCTTACAATGAGCAGTTCTTC
NA,TRBJ2-2,TRBV18,NA,CASSSGLNTGELFF,TGTGCCAGCTCATCGGGACTGAACACCGGGGAGCTGTTTTTT
NA,TRBJ1-3,TRBV4-1,few,CASSQGTYSGNTIYF,TGCGCCAGCAGCCAGGGGACCTACTCTGGAAACACCATATATTTT